One and the same sample provided the 30 T cell receptor beta chains below, sequenced in a study of cytomegalovirus exposure and HLA in healthy donors. With 60 Vbeta and 13 Jbeta primers, the PCR was carried out. Sequencing was performed with immunoSEQ multiplex PCR; in TCRdb, only in-frame clones are kept and a portion is missing. The sample consists of roughly 120,000 clones, approximately 76% of them appearing once. The sample taken for sequencing was PBMCs. The origin of the receptors is a woman aged 50 to 60 in good health and CMV-seropositive.

This rearrangement joins TRBV7-6 to TRBJ2-1; 8 nucleotides align to TRBD1. Germline CDR1 reads SGHVS; CDR2 reads FNYEAQ. The length of the CDR3 is 13 residues. V lost 4 bases and J lost 8; bases outside the gene matches: 4. The CDR3 protein is CASSSGQGDEQFF. The CDR3 DNA reads as TGTGCCAGCAGCTCCGGACAGGGCGATGAGCAGTTCTTC. The whole variable domain, remainder taken from reference TRBV7-6 and TRBJ2-1, is GAGVSQSPRYKVTKRGQDVALRCDPISGHVSLYWYRQALGQGPEFLTYFNYEAQQDKSGLPNDRFSAERPEGSISTLTIQRTEQRDSAMYRCASSSGQGDEQFFGPGTRLTVL.

V gene TRBV2 combines with J gene TRBJ2-3; D gene uncertain. The CDR3 is 11 residues long. Trimming stripped 9 bases from V and 4 bases from J, with 8 bases between. The V gene's germline CDR1 is SNHLY and CDR2 FYNNEI. CDR3 residues: CASGISDTQYF. The DNA of the CDR3 is TGTGCCAGTGGCATTTCAGATACGCAGTATTTT.

The CDR3 loop is CASSYSTSGTGEQYF. The CDR3 coding sequence is TGTGCCAGCAGTTACTCGACTAGCGGAACCGGGGAGCAGTACTTC. V and J are TRBV6-5 and TRBJ2-7; the match to TRBD2 covers 9 bases. CDR1 MNHEY and CDR2 SVGAGI come from the germline V gene. This CDR3 region has 15 residues. V lost 0 bases and J lost 7; bases outside the gene matches: 7.

This clone was observed a handful of times. A read error may account for a junction end that differs from germline. The chain is built from TRBV7-7 and TRBJ2-5; 8 nucleotides line up with TRBD2. The CDR3 consists of 15 residues. Germline CDR1 reads SSHAT; CDR2 reads FNYEAQ (reference sequence). The CDR3 here is CASSPAGAFGETQYF. The CDR3 DNA sequence: TGTGCTAGCAGCCCAGCGGGGGCGTTCGGAGAGACCCAGTACTTC.

This clone was counted a few times. The chain combines TRBV10-2 with TRBJ2-5; D not resolved. Per the germline V gene, CDR1 is WSHSY and CDR2 is SAAADI. The length of the CDR3 is 13 residues. V was pared by 3 bases and J by 2 bases, with 7 bases between. This CDR3 reads CASSDSNQETQYF. For the CDR3, the DNA is TGCGCCAGCAGTGACAGTAATCAAGAGACCCAGTACTTC.

The rearrangement uses TRBV19 and TRBJ2-6; 9 nucleotides line up with TRBD1. J lost 0 bases, V lost 5 bases, and 5 bases had no gene match. Germline V gene lookup returns CDR1 LNHDA and CDR2 SQIVND (reference sequence). The CDR3 is 17 residues long. This CDR3 reads CASSDRGFRSGANVLTF. The CDR3, as DNA: TGTGCCAGTAGTGACAGGGGGTTTCGCTCTGGGGCCAACGTCCTGACTTTC. Combining the CDR3 with reference TRBV19 and TRBJ2-6 gives the whole variable domain DGGITQSPKYLFRKEGQNVTLSCEQNLNHDAMYWYRQDPGQGLRLIYYSQIVNDFQKGDIAEGYSVSREKKESFPLTVTSAQKNPTAFYLCASSDRGFRSGANVLTFGAGSRLTVL.

The chain links TRBV6-1 to TRBJ2-3; TRBD1 is a possible D gene (6 bases). The V gene's germline CDR1 is MNHNS and CDR2 SASEGT. Between the trimmed V and J ends, which lost 5 bases and 4 bases, there was a span of 16 bases. CDR3 length equals 15 residues. The CDR3 DNA sequence: TGTGCCAGCAGTCCGGGACACATTCAATCAGATACGCAGTATTTT. It is translated as CASSPGHIQSDTQYF.

The chain has TRBV5-1 and TRBJ2-1; TRBD2 aligns across 7 bases. Germline CDR1 SGHRS, CDR2 YFSETQ. The CDR3 is made up of 15 amino acids. V dropped 4 bases and J dropped 0; count of bases not matched to a gene: 4. The CDR3 DNA follows: TGCGCCAGCAGCCCGGCGGGAGACTCCTACAATGAGCAGTTCTTC. Protein product: CASSPAGDSYNEQFF.

The rearrangement links TRBV7-8 to TRBJ2-3; TRBD2 matches 7 bases. The CDR3 runs 16 residues. Losses at the gene ends were 1 base for V and 4 bases for J; bases not matched to a gene: 8. The germline CDR1 and CDR2 sequences are SGHVS and FQNEAQ. The DNA of the CDR3 is TGTGCCAGCAGCTTAGAGAGTGGCGGGGGTTCAGATACGCAGTATTTT. This translates into CASSLESGGGSDTQYF.

The gene calls are TRBV29-1 and TRBJ1-1; perhaps TRBD1 as D (5 bases). CDR1 is SQVTM, CDR2 ANQGSEA, per germline. Deletions cut 5 bases from V and 7 bases from J, with 14 bases between. This CDR3 has 12 amino acids. The CDR3, as DNA: TGCAGCGTTTGGTCGGGACTGAGTGAAGCTTTCTTT. This translates into CSVWSGLSEAFF.

As concerns this clone: This sample also contains other DNA sequences that code for the same CDR3. This chain links TRBV2 with TRBJ2-1; 7 nucleotides match TRBD1. This CDR3 spans 13 amino acids. Per the germline V gene, CDR1 is SNHLY and CDR2 is FYNNEI. V was pared by 7 bases and J by 5 bases, with 5 bases of the junction left unmatched. The DNA of the CDR3 is TGTGCCAGCACGGGGACAGCCAACAATGAGCAGTTCTTC. Translated, it gives CASTGTANNEQFF.

This clone has just a few counts. V usage is TRBV5-4 and J usage is TRBJ2-7, with TRBD1 matching over 9 bases. The CDR3 sequence is 16 residues long. The germline V gene encodes CDR1 SGHNT and CDR2 YYREEE (reference sequence). Trimming took 3 bases from V and 3 from J; bases not matched to a gene: 10. The CDR3 DNA sequence: TGTGCCAGCAGCTCCGAGCGGAGGACAGGGGACTACGAGCAGTACTTC. Its translation: CASSSERRTGDYEQYF.

The DNA of the CDR3 is TGCGCCAGCAGCCAAGGTGGCAGGGGGTTTGGGACCCAGTACTTC. Its translation is CASSQGGRGFGTQYF. The chain links TRBV4-1 to TRBJ2-5; 7 bases match TRBD1. The CDR3 spans 15 residues. Germline CDR1 reads MGHRA; CDR2 reads YSYEKL. V was clipped by 1 base and J by 7 bases; unmatched bases: 9.

The rearrangement uses TRBV18 and TRBJ2-2; 7 nucleotides align to TRBD2. V lost 2 bases to trimming and J lost 5 bases; unmatched junction nucleotides: 5. The V gene's germline CDR1 is KGHSH and CDR2 LQKENI. This CDR3 has 15 amino acids. CDR3 nucleotide sequence: TGTGCCAGCTCACCAGCGGGCGGGGGAACCGGGGAGCTGTTTTTT. Protein: CASSPAGGGTGELFF.

The chain recombines TRBV20-1 with TRBJ2-7; the match to TRBD2 covers 8 bases. Trimming removed 5 bases from V and 9 bases from J; junction bases left unmatched: 6. Per the germline V gene, CDR1 is DFQATT and CDR2 is SNEGSKA (reference sequence). The CDR3 runs to 11 residues. The CDR3 region is CSALERERQYF. The CDR3 DNA follows: TGCAGTGCTCTGGAGCGGGAGAGGCAGTACTTC.

J is TRBJ2-3 and V is TRBV4-3; weak D call: TRBD2 (5 bases). Germline loops: CDR1 LGHNA, CDR2 YSLEER. This CDR3 has 14 residues. Deletions cut 1 base from V and 4 bases from J, with 9 bases between. The CDR3 region is CASSQGGLADTQYF. In nucleotides, the CDR3 is TGCGCCAGCAGCCAAGGCGGGCTCGCAGATACGCAGTATTTT.

This clone appeared a few times. V gene TRBV6-1 combines with J gene TRBJ2-1; 11 nucleotides align to TRBD1. The V gene's germline CDR1 is MNHNS and CDR2 SASEGT. The CDR3 extends over 16 amino acids. Trimming removed 4 bases from V and 7 bases from J; junction bases left unmatched: 9. The chain's CDR3 is CASSASRTGGANEQFF. CDR3 nucleotide sequence: TGTGCCAGCAGTGCCTCCAGGACAGGGGGCGCGAATGAGCAGTTCTTC.

The genes are TRBV9 and TRBJ2-3, with D possibly being TRBD2 (6 bases). The CDR3 extends over 14 amino acids. Germline CDR1 is SGDLS and CDR2 is YYNGEE. Trimming removed 0 bases from V and 1 base from J, with 6 bases in between. The CDR3 protein is CASSVGRGTDTQYF. DNA for the CDR3: TGTGCCAGCAGCGTAGGGAGGGGCACAGATACGCAGTATTTT.

This clone was detected only once. The chain combines TRBV11-2 with TRBJ1-5; D might be TRBD1 (5 bases). Germline V CDR1 and CDR2: SGHAT, FQNNGV. The CDR3 consists of 15 residues. Trimming cost V 0 bases and J 2 bases, with 8 bases left between them. CDR3 nucleotides: TGTGCCAGCAGCTTAGAGGCGGGGGGCAATCAGCCCCAGCATTTT. This gives the protein CASSLEAGGNQPQHF. Full variable domain (missing parts from reference TRBV11-2 and TRBJ1-5): EAGVAQSPRYKIIEKRQSVAFWCNPISGHATLYWYQQILGQGPKLLIQFQNNGVVDDSQLPKDRFSAERLKGVDSTLKIQPAKLEDSAVYLCASSLEAGGNQPQHFGDGTRLSIL.

This clone was detected only once. V usage is TRBV18 and J usage is TRBJ1-5; no definite D call. Trimming pared 2 bases from V and 3 bases from J, leaving 8 bases between. The germline V gene encodes CDR1 KGHSH and CDR2 LQKENI. This CDR3 is built from 14 residues. CDR3 coding DNA: TGTGCCAGCTCACCAGGAGCCGTCAATCAGCCCCAGCATTTT. Protein: CASSPGAVNQPQHF.

The chain employs TRBV2 and TRBJ2-4; the match to TRBD2 covers 7 bases. There are 15 residues in the CDR3. After removal of 7 bases from V and 15 bases from J, the junction contained 21 bases not matched to a gene. CDR1 and CDR2 (germline): SNHLY, FYNNEI. The CDR3 DNA is TGTGCCAGCAAAGGGCTAGCGGAGCCGCCAAACAGTCGGTACTTC. It encodes CASKGLAEPPNSRYF.

This clone was counted only a few times. The chain recombines TRBV29-1 with TRBJ2-6, with D possibly matching TRBD1 (6 bases). Germline CDR1 reads SQVTM; CDR2 reads ANQGSEA. CDR3 length: 14 residues. V lost 7 bases and J 1 base, leaving 11 bases between the germline ends. The CDR3: CSALQGSGANVLTF. The CDR3 DNA reads as TGCAGCGCATTACAGGGTTCTGGGGCCAACGTCCTGACTTTC.

The V gene is TRBV11-2, the J gene TRBJ1-2, with D hard to call. The germline CDR1 and CDR2 sequences are SGHAT and FQNNGV. The CDR3 has 13 residues. V was clipped by 5 bases and J by 8 bases, with 15 bases between them. CDR3 DNA: TGTGCCAGCAGCCCCTCGGGTGTTCGGGGCTACACCTTC. It specifies CASSPSGVRGYTF.

The genes are TRBV9 and TRBJ2-7, with D maybe TRBD2 (6 bases). The length of the CDR3 is 14 residues. Per the germline V gene, CDR1 is SGDLS and CDR2 is YYNGEE. Trimming shortened V by 0 bases and J by 3 bases, and 10 bases separated the two germline ends. CDR3 protein: CASSVEEGRYEQYF. The CDR3 DNA reads TGTGCCAGCAGCGTAGAGGAGGGGCGCTACGAGCAGTACTTC.

The CDR3 bases are TGCGCCAGCAACCAAGGGGGAGACACAGATACGCAGTATTTT. Amino acid sequence: CASNQGGDTDTQYF. V gene TRBV5-1 combines with J gene TRBJ2-3; D is perhaps TRBD1 (6 bases). Germline loops: CDR1 SGHRS, CDR2 YFSETQ. The V end lost 6 bases, the J end lost 2 bases, and 13 bases lay between the germline ends. The CDR3 covers 14 residues.

J is TRBJ1-2 and V is TRBV19; D is uncertain. CDR1 is LNHDA and CDR2 is SQIVND in the germline V gene (reference sequence). V lost 0 bases, J lost 5 bases, and 7 bases lay in between. The CDR3 spans 13 residues. The chain's CDR3 is CASSIEFSYGYTF. CDR3 nucleotide sequence: TGTGCCAGTAGTATAGAGTTCAGTTATGGCTACACCTTC.

The genes are TRBV4-2 and TRBJ2-1; 9 bases map to TRBD2. Germline CDR1 LGHNA, CDR2 YNFKEQ. V was clipped by 2 bases and J by 0 bases; unmatched bases: 8. The CDR3 is 18 residues long. The CDR3: CASSQSLAGLSSYNEQFF. In DNA form, the CDR3 reads TGTGCCAGCAGCCAATCCCTAGCGGGACTGAGCTCCTACAATGAGCAGTTCTTC.

J is TRBJ2-5 and V is TRBV5-8; D perhaps matches TRBD1 (5 bases). Trimming stripped 7 bases from V and 5 bases from J, with 18 bases between. Germline-derived CDR1 and CDR2 are SGHTS and YDEGEE. This CDR3 has 14 amino acids. The CDR3 region has the DNA TGTGCCAGCCGCCCGGTGTCAGGGTTGGAGACCCAGTACTTC. It translates to CASRPVSGLETQYF.

The V call is TRBV14, the J call TRBJ2-6; D remains unclear. The germline CDR1 and CDR2 sequences are SGHDN and FVKESK. Trimming removed 0 bases at V and 8 bases at J, with 5 bases between. The CDR3 length is 13 residues. CDR3 nucleotides: TGTGCCAGCAGCCAAGAAACTTCCAACGTCCTGACTTTC. Its protein is CASSQETSNVLTF.

This clone appeared a few times. This chain uses TRBV6-6 with TRBJ1-1; possibly TRBD1 for D (5 bases). Trimming pared 4 bases from V and 0 bases from J, leaving 12 bases between. Germline CDR1 and CDR2: MNHNY and SVGAGI (reference sequence). CDR3 length: 15 amino acids. Written as DNA, the CDR3 is TGTGCCAGCAGTTCGTTCAGGGTAATGAACACTGAAGCTTTCTTT. Its translation is CASSSFRVMNTEAFF.